The following is a T cell receptor beta chain sequence with its context. What it recognizes is unknown. The data belong to a study of OX40 agonist ivuxolimab in advanced cancers. As for the study in general: With ivuxolimab, an agonistic anti-OX40 (CD134) antibody, patients were treated. Patients were 82.7% male with ages about 20 to 79, mean 60.

General study results and limits: Both CD4+ and CD8+ T cell populations in blood had undergone clonal expansion by week 6 at 0.1 to 3.0 mg/kg. Antigens targeted by the expanded peripheral T cells were not determined.

This CDR3 is 12 amino acids long. Trimming stripped 7 bases from V and 4 bases from J, with 8 bases between. Germline values: CDR1 MNHNS, CDR2 SASEGT. Generated by immunoSEQ multiplex PCR, the TCRdb table keeps only in-frame clones and is missing some. The repertoire has under 85,000 clones, 86% of them found once; the top ten carry around 0.78%. V and J are TRBV6-1 and TRBJ2-1, with a tentative D call TRBD2 (5 bases). The specimen comprised CD4+ or CD8+ T cells sorted from blood, sampled in a trial of the OX40 agonist ivuxolimab. The receptor was derived from an adult with an advanced solid tumor such as melanoma, head and neck, liver or kidney cancer. CDR3 nucleotides: TGTGCCAGCACGGAGCGGTACAATGAGCAGTTCTTC. It specifies CASTERYNEQFF.